Sequencing of this TCR beta chain was carried out in a study of regulatory T cells in long-lasting Graves disease. Time point of the sample: newly diagnosed GD, antithyroid drugs for less than 3 months. PBMC RNA served as the TCR library source. EDTA tubes received around 10 milliliters of drawn peripheral blood. V was shortened by 3 bases and J by 4 bases, with 18 bases between the two germline ends. The CDR3 length is 16 residues. Germline-derived CDR1 and CDR2 are PRHDT and FYEKMQ (reference sequence). This clonotype has at least ten counts. Its target is unknown. CDR3 regions were amplified by Arm-PCR using iRepertoire HTBI primers to build TCR beta libraries. TCRdb re-called the multiplex PCR reads through MiXCR, storing one row per CDR3 protein. The sample consists of about 220,000 distinct CDR3 sequences, approximately 18% of them appearing once. Study observations and caveats: TCR diversity in persistent Graves' patients was below that of newly diagnosed ones.

This same sample was also taken into another study, of T cells in Graves' hyperthyroidism and ophthalmopathy. From that study: TCR CDR3 regions were first amplified by RT-PCR with HTBI primers.

The source material was peripheral blood mononuclear cells (PBMCs), sampled at new diagnosis, from a patient treated with antithyroid drugs. The J gene is TRBJ2-5, the V gene TRBV13, with D tentatively TRBD1 (6 bases). The clonotype was recovered from a woman aged 25 to 39 with Graves disease. The CDR3 is CASSLAKLGTRETQYF. The CDR3 DNA reads TGTGCCAGCAGCTTGGCCAAACTAGGGACACGAGAGACCCAGTACTTC.